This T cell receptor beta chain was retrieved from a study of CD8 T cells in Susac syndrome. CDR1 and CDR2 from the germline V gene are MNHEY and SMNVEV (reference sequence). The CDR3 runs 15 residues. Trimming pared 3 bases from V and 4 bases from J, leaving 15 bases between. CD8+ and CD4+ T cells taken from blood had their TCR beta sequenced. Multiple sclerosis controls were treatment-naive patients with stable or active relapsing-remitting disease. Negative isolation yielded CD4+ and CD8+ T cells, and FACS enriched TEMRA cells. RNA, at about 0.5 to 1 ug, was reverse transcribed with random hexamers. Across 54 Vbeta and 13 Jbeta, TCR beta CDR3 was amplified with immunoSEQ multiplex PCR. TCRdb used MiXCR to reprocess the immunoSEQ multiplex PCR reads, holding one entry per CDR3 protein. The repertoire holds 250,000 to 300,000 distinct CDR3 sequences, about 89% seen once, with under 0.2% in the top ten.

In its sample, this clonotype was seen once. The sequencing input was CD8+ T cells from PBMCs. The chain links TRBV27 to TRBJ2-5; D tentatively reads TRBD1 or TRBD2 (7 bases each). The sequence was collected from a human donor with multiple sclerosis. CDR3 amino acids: CASSFQGGIGETQYF. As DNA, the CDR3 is TGTGCCAGCAGTTTCCAGGGGGGGATCGGAGAGACCCAGTACTTC.